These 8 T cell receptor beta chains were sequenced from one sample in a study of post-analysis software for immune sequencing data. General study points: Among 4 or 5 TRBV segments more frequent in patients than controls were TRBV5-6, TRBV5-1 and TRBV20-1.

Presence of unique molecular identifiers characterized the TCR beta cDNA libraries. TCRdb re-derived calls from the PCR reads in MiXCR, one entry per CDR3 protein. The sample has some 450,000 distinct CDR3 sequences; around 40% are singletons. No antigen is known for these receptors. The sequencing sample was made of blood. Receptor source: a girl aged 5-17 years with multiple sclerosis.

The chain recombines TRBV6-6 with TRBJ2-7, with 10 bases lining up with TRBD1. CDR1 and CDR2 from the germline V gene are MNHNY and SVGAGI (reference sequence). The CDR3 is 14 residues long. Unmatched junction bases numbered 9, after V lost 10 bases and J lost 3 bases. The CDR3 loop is CATKWGTGVYEQYF. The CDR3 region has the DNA TGTGCCACCAAATGGGGGACAGGGGTCTACGAGCAGTACTTC.

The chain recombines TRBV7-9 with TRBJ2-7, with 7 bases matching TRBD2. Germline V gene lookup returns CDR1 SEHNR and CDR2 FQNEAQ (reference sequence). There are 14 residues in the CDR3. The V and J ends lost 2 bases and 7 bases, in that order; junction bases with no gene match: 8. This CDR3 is CASSLLADDMEQYF. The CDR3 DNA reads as TGTGCCAGCAGCTTACTAGCGGACGACATGGAGCAGTACTTC.

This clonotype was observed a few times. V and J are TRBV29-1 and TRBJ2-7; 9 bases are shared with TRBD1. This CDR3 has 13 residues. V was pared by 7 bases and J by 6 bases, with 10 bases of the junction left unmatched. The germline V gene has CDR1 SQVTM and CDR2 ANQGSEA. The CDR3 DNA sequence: TGCAGCGCGGGGACAGGGAAGGTGAGCGAGCAGTACTTC. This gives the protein CSAGTGKVSEQYF.

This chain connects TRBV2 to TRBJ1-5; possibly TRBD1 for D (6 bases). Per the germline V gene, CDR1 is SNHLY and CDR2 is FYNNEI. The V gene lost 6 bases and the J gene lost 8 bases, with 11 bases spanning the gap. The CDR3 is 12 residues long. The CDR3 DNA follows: TGTGCCAGCAGACAGGGAGATAAGCCCCAGCATTTT. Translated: CASRQGDKPQHF.

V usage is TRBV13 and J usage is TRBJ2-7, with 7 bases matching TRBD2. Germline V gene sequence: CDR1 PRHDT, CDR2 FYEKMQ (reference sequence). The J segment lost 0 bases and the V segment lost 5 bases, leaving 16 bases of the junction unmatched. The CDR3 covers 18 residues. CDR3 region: CASSPGLAGIISSYEQYF. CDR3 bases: TGTGCCAGCAGCCCCGGTTTAGCGGGTATTATAAGCTCCTACGAGCAGTACTTC.

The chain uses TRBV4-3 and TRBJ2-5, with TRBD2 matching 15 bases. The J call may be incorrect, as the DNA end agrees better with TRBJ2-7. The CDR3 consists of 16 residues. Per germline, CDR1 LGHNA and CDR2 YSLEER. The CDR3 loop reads CASSQGTSGRIYEQYF. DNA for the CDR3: TGCGCCAGCAGCCAGGGGACTAGCGGGAGGATCTACGAGCAGTACTTC.

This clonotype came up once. This CDR3 is CSAREGQKETQYF. The CDR3 DNA reads TGCAGTGCTAGAGAGGGACAAAAAGAGACCCAGTACTTC. V gene TRBV20-1 combines with J gene TRBJ2-5; D might be TRBD1 (6 bases). Trimming took off 0 bases at V and 3 bases at J, with 8 bases between the two ends. The CDR3 runs to 13 residues. Germline V gene sequence: CDR1 DFQATT, CDR2 SNEGSKA (reference sequence).

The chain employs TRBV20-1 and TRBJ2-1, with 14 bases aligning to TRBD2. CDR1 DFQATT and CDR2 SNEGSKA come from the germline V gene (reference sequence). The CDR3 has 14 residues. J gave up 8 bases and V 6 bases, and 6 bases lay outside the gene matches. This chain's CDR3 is CSAPGLAGVYEQFF. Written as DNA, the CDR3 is TGCAGTGCCCCGGGACTAGCGGGAGTATATGAGCAGTTCTTC.